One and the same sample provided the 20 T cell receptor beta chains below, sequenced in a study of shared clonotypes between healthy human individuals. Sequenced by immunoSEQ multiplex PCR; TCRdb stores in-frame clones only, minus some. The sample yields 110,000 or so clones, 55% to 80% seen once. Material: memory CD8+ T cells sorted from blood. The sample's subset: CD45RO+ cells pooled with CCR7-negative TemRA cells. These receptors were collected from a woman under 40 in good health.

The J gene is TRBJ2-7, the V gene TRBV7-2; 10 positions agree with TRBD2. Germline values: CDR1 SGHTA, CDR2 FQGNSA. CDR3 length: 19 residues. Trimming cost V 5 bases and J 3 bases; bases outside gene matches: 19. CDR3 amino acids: CASSPGQVVSSGSLYEQYF. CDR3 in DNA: TGTGCCAGCAGCCCCGGACAGGTAGTATCTAGCGGGAGCCTCTACGAGCAGTACTTC.

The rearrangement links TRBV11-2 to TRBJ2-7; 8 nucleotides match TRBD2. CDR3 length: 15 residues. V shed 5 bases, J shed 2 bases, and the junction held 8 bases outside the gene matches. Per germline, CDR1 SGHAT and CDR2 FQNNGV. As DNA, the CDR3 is TGTGCCAGCAGCCACTGGAGCGGGGGTACCTACGAGCAGTACTTC. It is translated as CASSHWSGGTYEQYF.

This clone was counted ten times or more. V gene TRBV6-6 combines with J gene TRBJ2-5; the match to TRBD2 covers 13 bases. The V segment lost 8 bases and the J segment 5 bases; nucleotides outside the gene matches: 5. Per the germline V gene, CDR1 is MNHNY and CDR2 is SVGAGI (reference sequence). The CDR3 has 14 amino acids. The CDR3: CASGLAGVRETQYF. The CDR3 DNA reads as TGTGCCAGCGGACTAGCGGGAGTAAGGGAGACCCAGTACTTC.

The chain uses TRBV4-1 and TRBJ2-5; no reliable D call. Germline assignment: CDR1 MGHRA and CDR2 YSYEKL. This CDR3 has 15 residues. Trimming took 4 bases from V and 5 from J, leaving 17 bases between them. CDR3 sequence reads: CASSRYSLPGETQYF. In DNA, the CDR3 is TGCGCCAGCAGCCGCTATAGCCTGCCTGGTGAGACCCAGTACTTC.

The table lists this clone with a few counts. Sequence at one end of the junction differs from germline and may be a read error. The CDR3, as DNA: TGTGCCAGCGGTGAACCACCTGGGGCCAACGTCCTGACTTTC. It yields the protein CASGEPPGANVLTF. V is TRBV6-1 and J is TRBJ2-6; no firm D call. Germline V lookup: CDR1 MNHNS, CDR2 SASEGT. The CDR3 is made up of 14 amino acids.

CDR3 sequence: CATSRDREGVAEQFF. The DNA for the CDR3 is TGTGCCACCAGCAGAGACAGGGAAGGGGTGGCTGAGCAGTTCTTC. The chain combines TRBV15 with TRBJ2-1, with D perhaps TRBD1 (5 bases). Germline CDR1 reads LNHNV; CDR2 reads YYDKDF (reference sequence). The V end lost 0 bases, the J end lost 9 bases, and 15 bases lay between the germline ends. The CDR3 consists of 15 residues.

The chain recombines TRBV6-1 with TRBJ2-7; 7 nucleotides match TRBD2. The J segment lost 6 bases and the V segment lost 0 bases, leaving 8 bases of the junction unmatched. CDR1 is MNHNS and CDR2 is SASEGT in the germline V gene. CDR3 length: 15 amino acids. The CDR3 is CASSEALGGSTEQYF. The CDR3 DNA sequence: TGTGCCAGCAGTGAAGCGCTAGGCGGGAGTACCGAGCAGTACTTC.

This CDR3 reads CASSLSAGLAEAFF. DNA of the CDR3: TGTGCCAGCAGTTTATCGGCGGGCCTGGCTGAAGCTTTCTTT. This sequence joins TRBV27 and TRBJ1-1; D is ambiguous. V lost 0 bases and J lost 6, with 11 bases in between. The length of the CDR3 is 14 residues. The V gene's germline CDR1 is MNHEY and CDR2 SMNVEV (reference sequence).

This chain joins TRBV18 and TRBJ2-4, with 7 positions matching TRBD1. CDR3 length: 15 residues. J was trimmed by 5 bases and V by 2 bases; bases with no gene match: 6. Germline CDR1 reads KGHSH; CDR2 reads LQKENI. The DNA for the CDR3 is TGTGCCAGCTCACCAAGCGACAGGGTCCAAAACATTCAGTACTTC. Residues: CASSPSDRVQNIQYF.

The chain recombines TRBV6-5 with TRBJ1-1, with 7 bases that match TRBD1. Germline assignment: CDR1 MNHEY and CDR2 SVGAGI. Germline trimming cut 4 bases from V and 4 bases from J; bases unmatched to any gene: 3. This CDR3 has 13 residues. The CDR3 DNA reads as TGTGCCAGCAGTTGGACAGGTCGCACTGAAGCTTTCTTT. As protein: CASSWTGRTEAFF.

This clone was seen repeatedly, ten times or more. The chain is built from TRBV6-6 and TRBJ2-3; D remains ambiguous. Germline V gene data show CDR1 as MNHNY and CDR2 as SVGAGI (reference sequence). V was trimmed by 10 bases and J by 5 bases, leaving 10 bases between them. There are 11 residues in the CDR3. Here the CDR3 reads CATQLLDTQYF. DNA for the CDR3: TGTGCCACCCAATTACTAGATACGCAGTATTTT.

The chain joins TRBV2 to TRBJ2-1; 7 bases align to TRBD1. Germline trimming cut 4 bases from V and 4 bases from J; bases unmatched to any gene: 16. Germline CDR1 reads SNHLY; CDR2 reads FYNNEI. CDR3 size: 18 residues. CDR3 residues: CASSGSVGGWGVYNEQFF. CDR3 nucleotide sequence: TGTGCCAGCAGTGGATCAGTAGGGGGCTGGGGCGTATACAATGAGCAGTTCTTC.

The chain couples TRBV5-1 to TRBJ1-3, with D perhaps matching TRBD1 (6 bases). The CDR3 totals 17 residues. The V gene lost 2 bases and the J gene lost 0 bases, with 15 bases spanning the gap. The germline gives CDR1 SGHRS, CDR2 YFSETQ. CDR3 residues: CASSFRGGQSSGNTIYF. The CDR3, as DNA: TGCGCCAGCAGCTTCCGGGGGGGCCAGAGCTCTGGAAACACCATATATTTT. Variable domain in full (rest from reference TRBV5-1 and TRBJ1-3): KAGVTQTPRYLIKTRGQQVTLSCSPISGHRSVSWYQQTPGQGLQFLFEYFSETQRNKGNFPGRFSGRQFSNSRSEMNVSTLELGDSALYLCASSFRGGQSSGNTIYFGEGSWLTVV.

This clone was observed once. As DNA, the CDR3 is TGTGCCAGCAGCGTAGGCGATAGCGGGAGGGTCGAGCAGTACTTC. Translating it yields CASSVGDSGRVEQYF. The V call is TRBV9, the J call TRBJ2-7; 11 bases map to TRBD2. The germline V gene has CDR1 SGDLS and CDR2 YYNGEE. With V trimmed by 0 bases and J by 6 bases, 5 bases remained unmatched. The CDR3 is 15 amino acids.

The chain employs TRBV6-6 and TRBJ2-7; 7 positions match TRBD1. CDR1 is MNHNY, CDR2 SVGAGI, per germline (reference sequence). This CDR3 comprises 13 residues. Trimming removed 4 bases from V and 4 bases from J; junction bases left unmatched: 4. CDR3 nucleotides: TGTGCCAGCAGTTGCTTGGACAGGTACGAGCAGTACTTC. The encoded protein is CASSCLDRYEQYF.

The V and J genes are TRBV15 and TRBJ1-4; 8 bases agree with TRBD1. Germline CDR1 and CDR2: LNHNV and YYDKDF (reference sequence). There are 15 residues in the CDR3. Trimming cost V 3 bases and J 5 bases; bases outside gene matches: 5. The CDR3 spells CATSRGQETNEKLFF. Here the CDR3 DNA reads TGTGCCACCAGCAGGGGACAGGAGACGAATGAAAAACTGTTTTTT. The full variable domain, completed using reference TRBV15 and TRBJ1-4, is DAMVIQNPRYQVTQFGKPVTLSCSQTLNHNVMYWYQQKSSQAPKLLFHYYDKDFNNEADTPDNFQSRRPNTSFCFLDIRSPGLGDTAMYLCATSRGQETNEKLFFGSGTQLSVL.

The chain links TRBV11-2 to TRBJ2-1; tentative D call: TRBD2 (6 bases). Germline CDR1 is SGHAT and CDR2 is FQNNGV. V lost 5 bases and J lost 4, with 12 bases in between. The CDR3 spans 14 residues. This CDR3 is CASSLSGPYNEQFF. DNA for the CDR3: TGTGCCAGCAGCCTTAGCGGCCCGTACAATGAGCAGTTCTTC.

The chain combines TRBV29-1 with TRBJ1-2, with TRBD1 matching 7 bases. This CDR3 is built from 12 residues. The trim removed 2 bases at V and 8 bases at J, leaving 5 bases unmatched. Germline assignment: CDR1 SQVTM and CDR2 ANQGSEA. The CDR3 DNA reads TGCAGCGTTGAAACAGGGGTGGGGGGCTACACCTTC. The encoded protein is CSVETGVGGYTF.

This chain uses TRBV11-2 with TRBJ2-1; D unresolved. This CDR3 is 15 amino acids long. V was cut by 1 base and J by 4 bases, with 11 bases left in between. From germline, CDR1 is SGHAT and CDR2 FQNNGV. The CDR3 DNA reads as TGTGCCAGCAGCTTAGGAAGTGGGATTTACAATGAGCAGTTCTTC. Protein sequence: CASSLGSGIYNEQFF.

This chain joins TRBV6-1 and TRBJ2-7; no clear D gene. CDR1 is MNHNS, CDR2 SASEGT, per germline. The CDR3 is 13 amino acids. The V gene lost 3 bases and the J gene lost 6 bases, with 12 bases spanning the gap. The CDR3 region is CASSDSDEGEQYF. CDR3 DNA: TGTGCCAGCAGTGACTCGGATGAAGGCGAGCAGTACTTC.